One and the same sample provided the 32 T cell receptor beta chains below, sequenced in a study of blood T cell repertoires in COVID-19. Sequenced by immunoSEQ multiplex PCR; TCRdb stores in-frame clones only, minus some. The sample has 220,000 or so clones, around 81% seen once. Sequencing was performed on peripheral blood. These receptor sequences come from a woman aged 65 to 85 with acute or convalescent COVID-19.

This rearrangement joins TRBV19 to TRBJ2-6; a weak D match, TRBD1 (7 bases). The CDR3 runs 17 residues. The V and J ends lost 9 bases and 0 bases respectively, with 18 bases between them. Germline V gives CDR1 LNHDA, CDR2 SQIVND (reference sequence). The CDR3 DNA reads TGTGCCAGCGGGGGACAGAGGGTCCTCTCTGGGGCCAACGTCCTGACTTTC. Encoded protein: CASGGQRVLSGANVLTF.

The chain links TRBV24-1 to TRBJ1-1, with D unresolved. There are 12 residues in the CDR3. Trimming left V 4 bases short and J 1 base short, with 3 bases between. CDR1 is KGHDR, CDR2 SFDVKD, per germline. The DNA for the CDR3 is TGTGCCACCAGTGACGGGAACACTGAAGCTTTCTTT. Translating it yields CATSDGNTEAFF.

This clone was seen a handful of times. This sequence joins TRBV9 and TRBJ1-3; D is unclear. V lost 0 bases and J 0 bases, leaving 10 bases between the germline ends. In germline, CDR1 is SGDLS, CDR2 YYNGEE. This CDR3 contains 16 residues. The CDR3 reads CASSVGATYSGNTIYF. CDR3 DNA: TGTGCCAGCAGCGTAGGGGCGACCTACTCTGGAAACACCATATATTTT.

This clone showed up just once. This chain connects TRBV29-1 to TRBJ1-2; 9 nucleotides match TRBD1. The CDR3 consists of 13 residues. CDR1 SQVTM and CDR2 ANQGSEA come from the germline V gene. V shed 4 bases and J 3 bases; nucleotides not matched to a gene: 3. The CDR3 DNA reads as TGCAGCGTTGGGACAGGGGTAGACTATGGCTACACCTTC. It encodes CSVGTGVDYGYTF.

V is TRBV6-4 and J is TRBJ2-3; 8 bases line up with TRBD2. The CDR3 loop spans 15 amino acids. J was trimmed by 6 bases and V by 3 bases; bases with no gene match: 8. CDR1 is MRHNA and CDR2 is SNTAGT in the germline V gene. This chain's CDR3 is CASSEAGRALDTQYF. CDR3 sequence (DNA): TGTGCCAGCAGTGAAGCCGGGAGGGCCCTCGATACGCAGTATTTT.

The rearrangement joins TRBV18 to TRBJ2-3, with 12 bases matching TRBD2. This CDR3 is 17 amino acids long. V lost 2 bases, J lost 4 bases, and 7 bases stayed unmatched. CDR1 and CDR2 (germline): KGHSH, LQKENI. In DNA, the CDR3 is TGTGCCAGCTCACCAGCCGGACTAGCGGGACCCGCAGATACGCAGTATTTT. Translating gives CASSPAGLAGPADTQYF.

The chain couples TRBV5-1 to TRBJ2-3; possible D gene TRBD1, 6 bases. The CDR3 totals 13 residues. Germline-derived CDR1 and CDR2 are SGHRS and YFSETQ. The germline V and J ends were trimmed by 4 bases and 4 bases, with 10 bases remaining between them. CDR3 sequence (DNA): TGCGCCAGCAGCCAGGGGAGTGCAGATACGCAGTATTTT. Its protein is CASSQGSADTQYF.

This clone has only a few counts. The V and J genes are TRBV5-5 and TRBJ1-1, with D hard to call. Trimming took off 7 bases at V and 0 bases at J, with 10 bases between the two ends. The germline V gene has CDR1 SGHKS and CDR2 YYEKEE (reference sequence). The length of the CDR3 is 13 residues. The chain's CDR3 is CASFEGVNTEAFF. The CDR3 region has the DNA TGTGCCAGCTTTGAGGGTGTGAACACTGAAGCTTTCTTT.

This clone has just one count. This rearrangement joins TRBV30 to TRBJ1-1; D remains unclear. The CDR3 is 13 amino acids. The germline CDR1 and CDR2 sequences are GTSNPN and SVGIG (reference sequence). V was pared by 0 bases and J by 1 base, with 6 bases between. The CDR3 nucleotides are TGTGCCTGGAGTGTACATGGGAACACTGAAGCTTTCTTT. As protein: CAWSVHGNTEAFF.

V usage is TRBV6-5 and J usage is TRBJ2-1, with D possibly being TRBD2 (6 bases). The CDR3 loop spans 15 amino acids. Deletions cut 2 bases from V and 0 bases from J, with 8 bases between. CDR1 and CDR2 (germline): MNHEY, SVGAGI. CDR3 amino acids: CASSYASDSYNEQFF. For the CDR3, the DNA is TGTGCCAGCAGTTACGCTAGCGACTCCTACAATGAGCAGTTCTTC.

The chain recombines TRBV5-1 with TRBJ2-2; D possibly corresponds to TRBD2 (6 bases). The CDR3 is made up of 17 amino acids. V was clipped by 4 bases and J by 2 bases, with 18 bases between them. CDR1 and CDR2 from the germline V gene are SGHRS and YFSETQ. CDR3 in amino acids: CASSIRLLASNTGELFF. Written as DNA, the CDR3 is TGCGCCAGCAGCATCCGTTTACTAGCCTCAAACACCGGGGAGCTGTTTTTT.

Only one count was recorded for this clone. This chain uses TRBV5-5 with TRBJ2-1, with 9 bases aligning to TRBD1. V was pared by 5 bases and J by 0 bases, with 15 bases of the junction left unmatched. The V gene's germline CDR1 is SGHKS and CDR2 YYEKEE (reference sequence). The CDR3 contains 19 residues. The CDR3 bases are TGTGCCAGCAGTCTCTCTGGGACAGGGTGGGATAGCTCCTACAATGAGCAGTTCTTC. Translation: CASSLSGTGWDSSYNEQFF.

The CDR3 region is CASRDTLSEKLFF. CDR3 in DNA: TGTGCCAGCAGGGACACCTTATCCGAAAAACTGTTTTTT. The chain employs TRBV12-3 or TRBV12-4 and TRBJ1-4; D may be TRBD1 (5 bases). Trimming cost V 6 bases and J 8 bases, with 13 bases left between them. The CDR3 spans 13 residues.

The table lists this clone with a count of one. This sequence joins TRBV4-1 and TRBJ1-2, with 8 bases fitting TRBD1. Germline V CDR1 and CDR2: MGHRA, YSYEKL. This CDR3 has 15 residues. With V trimmed by 3 bases and J by 4 bases, 7 bases remained unmatched. CDR3 DNA: TGCGCCAGCAGCCACCCCAGGGGGCGTAGCTATGGCTACACCTTC. Translated, it gives CASSHPRGRSYGYTF.

This clone was seen just once. This chain uses TRBV28 with TRBJ2-3; 7 positions match TRBD2. Germline CDR1 MDHEN, CDR2 SYDVKM. With V trimmed by 4 bases and J by 1 base, 11 bases remained unmatched. This CDR3 region has 17 residues. The CDR3 DNA follows: TGTGCCAGCAGTTCCAACCGACTAGCATTCGGCACAGATACGCAGTATTTT. Translation: CASSSNRLAFGTDTQYF.

V is TRBV28 and J is TRBJ2-1; D is possibly TRBD2 (6 bases). V was trimmed by 3 bases and J by 5 bases, leaving 20 bases between them. The CDR3 spans 17 residues. CDR1 and CDR2 (germline): MDHEN, SYDVKM. The CDR3 coding sequence is TGTGCCAGCAGTTTTTTGGGTATGGGGGAGGTACACAATGAGCAGTTCTTC. Residues: CASSFLGMGEVHNEQFF.

This clone was counted a few times. The gene calls are TRBV29-1 and TRBJ2-1; 11 bases are a match to TRBD2. This CDR3 region has 12 residues. V lost 6 bases to trimming and J lost 5 bases; unmatched junction nucleotides: 0. Per the germline V gene, CDR1 is SQVTM and CDR2 is ANQGSEA. CDR3 coding DNA: TGCAGCGTGACTAGCGGGAACAATGAGCAGTTCTTC. This gives the protein CSVTSGNNEQFF.

The chain combines TRBV19 with TRBJ2-1; 9 bases are shared with TRBD2. The CDR3 runs 15 residues. In germline, CDR1 is LNHDA, CDR2 SQIVND (reference sequence). V shed 7 bases, J shed 3 bases, and the junction held 7 bases outside the gene matches. The CDR3 region has the DNA TGTGCCAGTACCGGGCGGGAGGGATTCTACAATGAGCAGTTCTTC. Protein sequence: CASTGREGFYNEQFF.

The CDR3 DNA reads TGTGCCTGGAGTCAGGGGGCGGGGAATTCACCCCTCCACTTT. It yields the protein CAWSQGAGNSPLHF. The V and J genes are TRBV30 and TRBJ1-6; 8 bases map to TRBD1. The V gene end was trimmed by 2 bases and the J gene end by 7 bases; junction bases not matched to a gene: 4. Germline CDR1 is GTSNPN and CDR2 is SVGIG (reference sequence). This CDR3 contains 14 residues.

V gene TRBV5-1 combines with J gene TRBJ1-1, with no clear D. Trimming took off 2 bases at V and 1 base at J, with 12 bases between the two ends. The CDR3 totals 15 residues. Germline V gene sequence: CDR1 SGHRS, CDR2 YFSETQ. The CDR3 bases are TGCGCCAGCAGCTTAAACCTCGTTAGGAACACTGAAGCTTTCTTT. It yields the protein CASSLNLVRNTEAFF.

V and J are TRBV5-1 and TRBJ2-5; no definite D call. The V gene lost 5 bases and the J gene lost 1 base, with 9 bases spanning the gap. The germline V gene has CDR1 SGHRS and CDR2 YFSETQ. The CDR3 consists of 13 residues. CDR3: CASRSTTQETQYF. The CDR3 DNA reads TGCGCCAGCAGGTCCACAACCCAAGAGACCCAGTACTTC.

This chain connects TRBV5-1 to TRBJ2-1, with 9 bases fitting TRBD1. CDR3 length equals 15 residues. Unmatched junction bases numbered 7, after V lost 4 bases and J lost 5 bases. Germline V gene data show CDR1 as SGHRS and CDR2 as YFSETQ. DNA of the CDR3: TGCGCCAGCAGCCCATCCGGGACAGGGAACAATGAGCAGTTCTTC. Protein sequence: CASSPSGTGNNEQFF.

The chain employs TRBV15 and TRBJ2-1; unclear D gene. Germline-derived CDR1 and CDR2 are LNHNV and YYDKDF (reference sequence). There are 14 residues in the CDR3. Between the trimmed V and J ends, which lost 0 bases and 9 bases, there was a span of 12 bases. CDR3 sequence: CATSREALTGEQFF. CDR3 in DNA: TGTGCCACCAGCAGAGAGGCCCTTACGGGTGAGCAGTTCTTC.

The chain couples TRBV27 to TRBJ1-5; no clear D gene. The CDR3 consists of 14 residues. V lost 8 bases to trimming and J lost 0 bases, with 11 bases between them. The germline CDR1 and CDR2 sequences are MNHEY and SMNVEV (reference sequence). The CDR3, as DNA: TGTGCCAGCCGAACTATTTATAGCAATCAGCCCCAGCATTTT. It yields the protein CASRTIYSNQPQHF.

The rearrangement joins TRBV4-1 to TRBJ1-2; 8 nucleotides agree with TRBD1. With V trimmed by 1 base and J by 3 bases, 7 bases remained unmatched. CDR1 and CDR2 (germline): MGHRA, YSYEKL. This CDR3 comprises 16 residues. The CDR3 spells CASSQGDGQGHYGYTF. Here the CDR3 DNA reads TGCGCCAGCAGCCAAGGGGACGGACAGGGACACTATGGCTACACCTTC.

J is TRBJ1-6 and V is TRBV3-1 (or the pseudogene TRBV3-2); D call uncertain. CDR3 size: 12 residues. The V gene's germline CDR1 is LGHDT and CDR2 YNNKEL (reference sequence). V shed 3 bases and J shed 9 bases, with 6 bases lying between them. In nucleotides, the CDR3 is TGTGCCAGCAGCCACTCGTCTTCACCCCTCCACTTT. The encoded protein is CASSHSSSPLHF.

This rearrangement joins TRBV28 to TRBJ2-1, with TRBD2 identical over 12 bases. Germline V gene lookup returns CDR1 MDHEN and CDR2 SYDVKM. J was trimmed by 8 bases and V by 6 bases; bases with no gene match: 5. The CDR3 contains 14 residues. CDR3 region: CASRTSGSLYEQFF. CDR3 nucleotides: TGTGCCAGCAGGACTAGCGGGAGTCTCTATGAGCAGTTCTTC.

This clone has only one observation. CDR3: CASSKGEGREAADTQYF. The DNA of the CDR3 is TGTGCCAGCAGCAAGGGAGAAGGGCGGGAGGCCGCGGATACGCAGTATTTT. The chain couples TRBV21-1 to TRBJ2-3; whether TRBD2, the table's D call, matches the DNA was not checked. TRBV21-1 is a pseudogene segment. This CDR3 contains 17 residues.

The rearrangement uses TRBV27 and TRBJ1-1; D gene ambiguous. The CDR3 length is 18 residues. V was pared by 3 bases and J by 4 bases, with 24 bases between. CDR1 is MNHEY, CDR2 SMNVEV, per germline (reference sequence). This CDR3 is CASSFRSPMDGMGTEAFF. The CDR3 bases are TGTGCCAGCAGTTTCCGGTCCCCCATGGACGGGATGGGCACTGAAGCTTTCTTT.

This clone was recorded only once. The DNA of the CDR3 is TGTGCCAGCAGCTTGGCGGGGACAGAATTCTCTGGAAACACCATATATTTT. It specifies CASSLAGTEFSGNTIYF. This chain joins TRBV5-6 and TRBJ1-3; the match to TRBD1 covers 7 bases. Germline trimming cut 0 bases from V and 0 bases from J; bases unmatched to any gene: 6. Per the germline V gene, CDR1 is SGHDT and CDR2 is YYEEEE. CDR3 length: 17 residues. Complete variable domain (other parts from reference TRBV5-6 and TRBJ1-3): DAGVTQSPTHLIKTRGQQVTLRCSPKSGHDTVSWYQQALGQGPQFIFQYYEEEERQRGNFPDRFSGHQFPNYSSELNVNALLLGDSALYLCASSLAGTEFSGNTIYFGEGSWLTVV.

The sample holds one count of this clone. This sample also contains other DNA sequences that code for the same CDR3. The chain carries TRBV5-1 and TRBJ1-1; D perhaps matches TRBD1 (5 bases). The V gene lost 2 bases and the J gene lost 1 base, with 9 bases spanning the gap. The CDR3 length is 14 residues. CDR1 and CDR2 from the germline V gene are SGHRS and YFSETQ. The DNA of the CDR3 is TGCGCCAGCAGCTTAGGGGCGGCGAACACTGAAGCTTTCTTT. Translating gives CASSLGAANTEAFF. Full variable domain (outside the CDR3, taken from reference TRBV5-1 and TRBJ1-1): KAGVTQTPRYLIKTRGQQVTLSCSPISGHRSVSWYQQTPGQGLQFLFEYFSETQRNKGNFPGRFSGRQFSNSRSEMNVSTLELGDSALYLCASSLGAANTEAFFGQGTRLTVV.

The chain links TRBV15 to TRBJ1-1; D is unresolved. The length of the CDR3 is 13 residues. Trimming stripped 4 bases from V and 2 bases from J, with 8 bases between. Germline V CDR1 and CDR2: LNHNV, YYDKDF (reference sequence). The CDR3 nucleotides are TGTGCCACCAGCAACAGCCTTAACACTGAAGCTTTCTTT. It codes for CATSNSLNTEAFF.